At least ten counts were recorded for the clone carrying this T cell receptor beta chain. Antigen specificity is unknown. Per the germline V gene, CDR1 is SGHTA and CDR2 is FQGTGA. The CDR3 has 13 amino acids. Trimming removed 6 bases at V and 6 bases at J, with 9 bases between. The authors made TCR beta libraries by quantitative 5'-RACE with molecular barcodes. TCRdb reanalysed the 5' RACE reads using MiXCR and keeps one entry per CDR3 protein. The table includes around 150,000 distinct CDR3 sequences, roughly 6.6% detected once. The source of the sample is a study of CD8 T cells in ankylosing spondylitis. General study points: Disease-linked clones proved CD8+ and comparatively uncommon in peripheral blood. A TCR beta motif of several highly homologous variants seemed to mark ankylosing spondylitis blood.

The source is a female donor with ankylosing spondylitis or in good health (not recorded which). The V and J genes are TRBV7-3 and TRBJ2-6; no clear D gene. The specimen was blood, either unsorted or a sorted T cell fraction (not recorded which). CDR3 bases: TGTGCCAGCAGTTCTATCCCGGCCAACGTCCTGACTTTC. Translation gives CASSSIPANVLTF.